The 22 T cell receptor beta chains below come from one sample, sequenced in a study of cytomegalovirus exposure and HLA in healthy donors. Primers: 60 Vbeta forward and 13 Jbeta reverse. The assay was immunoSEQ multiplex PCR, and TCRdb's table has in-frame clones only and misses some. In the table there are under 150,000 clones, more than 70% of which are singletons. The sequenced sample was PBMCs. All receptors derive from a human donor in good health.

Of note for this clone: The DNA is omitted, as the CDR3 cannot be located on it reliably, and the CDR3 follows TCRdb's listing. The genes are TRBV5-8 and TRBJ2-7; the table's D call TRBD2 went unverified against the DNA. Germline CDR1 SGHTS, CDR2 YDEGEE. The CDR3 length is 14 residues, termini included. CDR3 region: CASSFLWRWYEQYF.

The chain couples TRBV6-5 to TRBJ2-5, with TRBD1 identical over 9 bases. With V trimmed by 1 base and J by 0 bases, 0 bases remained unmatched. CDR1 is MNHEY and CDR2 is SVGAGI in the germline V gene. The CDR3 extends over 15 amino acids. CDR3 protein: CASSYWDRDQETQYF. The CDR3, as DNA: TGTGCCAGCAGTTACTGGGACAGGGACCAAGAGACCCAGTACTTC.

V is TRBV4-1 and J is TRBJ2-1; D is perhaps TRBD1 (6 bases). The germline V and J ends were trimmed by 4 bases and 5 bases, with 9 bases remaining between them. CDR1 MGHRA and CDR2 YSYEKL come from the germline V gene. This CDR3 spans 13 amino acids. The CDR3 spells CASSPDRNNEQFF. CDR3 bases: TGCGCCAGCAGCCCGGACAGAAACAATGAGCAGTTCTTC.

J is TRBJ2-2 and V is TRBV5-1; D gene unclear. The germline CDR1 and CDR2 sequences are SGHRS and YFSETQ. The CDR3 is 13 residues long. V was trimmed by 3 bases and J by 1 base, leaving 4 bases between them. CDR3 in amino acids: CASSSGNTGELFF. The DNA for the CDR3 is TGCGCCAGCAGCTCGGGGAACACCGGGGAGCTGTTTTTT.

The genes are TRBV15 and TRBJ1-5, with a possible D match to TRBD1 (6 bases). Trimming took off 1 base at V and 5 bases at J, with 12 bases between the two ends. The germline V gene encodes CDR1 LNHNV and CDR2 YYDKDF (reference sequence). This CDR3 spans 15 amino acids. CDR3: CATSRGQGKDQPQHF. The CDR3 DNA follows: TGTGCCACCAGCAGAGGCCAGGGGAAAGATCAGCCCCAGCATTTT.

The V gene is TRBV5-1, the J gene TRBJ2-3; possibly TRBD2 for D (6 bases). The CDR3 contains 18 residues. V was pared by 1 base and J by 2 bases, with 20 bases between. Germline CDR1 is SGHRS and CDR2 is YFSETQ. CDR3 nucleotide sequence: TGCGCCAGCAGCTTGTGGCTCTCCGGGACTCTGGACACAGATACGCAGTATTTT. Translation gives CASSLWLSGTLDTDTQYF.

This clone was recorded once. Compared with germline, one end of the junction differs, possibly owing to a read error. The same CDR3 can be traced to other DNA sequences in this sample. The chain links TRBV6-1 to TRBJ1-2; the match to TRBD1 covers 10 bases. Per germline, CDR1 MNHNS and CDR2 SASEGT. The CDR3 loop spans 17 amino acids. The CDR3 protein is CASSEETGGPTLYGYTF. The CDR3 bases are TGCGCCAGCAGTGAAGAGACAGGGGGCCCTACCCTCTATGGCTACACCTTC.

This sequence joins TRBV28 and TRBJ2-1, with a weak D call TRBD2 (6 bases). Trimming removed 0 bases from V and 5 bases from J, with 11 bases in between. Germline V gene sequence: CDR1 MDHEN, CDR2 SYDVKM. This CDR3 is built from 15 residues. This CDR3 reads CASSLWGLRDNEQFF. CDR3 DNA sequence: TGTGCCAGCAGTTTATGGGGACTCCGTGACAATGAGCAGTTCTTC.

This clone has just one count. The rearrangement uses TRBV29-1 and TRBJ2-1; TRBD2 matches at 10 bases. In germline, CDR1 is SQVTM, CDR2 ANQGSEA. The CDR3 is 14 amino acids. Trimming cost V 6 bases and J 7 bases; bases outside gene matches: 9. The CDR3 spells CSVAGGPTNNEQFF. The CDR3 coding sequence is TGCAGCGTAGCGGGGGGGCCGACGAATAATGAGCAGTTCTTC.

The rearrangement links TRBV9 to TRBJ1-1; the D gene is possibly TRBD1 (5 bases). Per germline, CDR1 SGDLS and CDR2 YYNGEE. V lost 3 bases and J lost 3, with 12 bases in between. CDR3 length: 14 amino acids. The CDR3 DNA reads TGTGCCAGCAGCGCCGGCAGGGCGGACACTGAAGCTTTCTTT. It yields the protein CASSAGRADTEAFF. Drawing the rest from reference TRBV9 and TRBJ1-1, the complete variable domain is DSGVTQTPKHLITATGQRVTLRCSPRSGDLSVYWYQQSLDQGLQFLIQYYNGEERAKGNILERFSAQQFPDLHSELNLSSLELGDSALYFCASSAGRADTEAFFGQGTRLTVV.

In nucleotides, the CDR3 is TGTGCCAGCAGTTTAAGGCAGGGCTCCTACAATGAGCAGTTCTTC. It codes for CASSLRQGSYNEQFF. The chain has TRBV27 and TRBJ2-1, with TRBD1 as a possible D gene (5 bases). Germline V gene lookup returns CDR1 MNHEY and CDR2 SMNVEV (reference sequence). The CDR3 totals 15 residues. V was cut by 2 bases and J by 0 bases, with 8 bases left in between.

The chain is built from TRBV28 and TRBJ2-7; a weak D match, TRBD1 (6 bases). The V end lost 4 bases, the J end lost 1 base, and 14 bases lay between the germline ends. The CDR3 covers 15 residues. Germline V lookup: CDR1 MDHEN, CDR2 SYDVKM. CDR3: CASSSPGHNSYEQYF. The CDR3 region has the DNA TGTGCCAGCAGTTCCCCGGGACACAATTCCTACGAGCAGTACTTC.

The rearrangement links TRBV9 to TRBJ1-2; D remains ambiguous. Trimming pared 0 bases from V and 5 bases from J, leaving 17 bases between. Germline values: CDR1 SGDLS, CDR2 YYNGEE. The CDR3 is made up of 16 amino acids. The CDR3 reads CASSVESREWEYGYTF. CDR3 nucleotide sequence: TGTGCCAGCAGCGTAGAGTCCCGGGAATGGGAGTATGGCTACACCTTC. Variable domain in full (rest from reference TRBV9 and TRBJ1-2): DSGVTQTPKHLITATGQRVTLRCSPRSGDLSVYWYQQSLDQGLQFLIQYYNGEERAKGNILERFSAQQFPDLHSELNLSSLELGDSALYFCASSVESREWEYGYTFGSGTRLTVV.

This chain joins TRBV6-5 and TRBJ2-3; D is unresolved. V was cut by 2 bases and J by 6 bases, with 6 bases left in between. The germline V gene has CDR1 MNHEY and CDR2 SVGAGI. The CDR3 has 12 residues. The CDR3 reads CASSYPPDTQYF. CDR3 nucleotide sequence: TGTGCCAGCAGTTACCCCCCGGATACGCAGTATTTT.

This chain joins TRBV12-5 and TRBJ1-5; no definite D call. Per germline, CDR1 LGHNT and CDR2 FRNRAP. This CDR3 has 12 amino acids. With 1 base removed from V and 7 bases from J, the gap between germline ends came to 5 bases. CDR3 sequence reads: CASGLGGQPQHF. CDR3 bases: TGTGCTAGTGGTTTGGGCGGACAGCCCCAGCATTTT.

CDR3: CASSRLDTGFAEAFF. The CDR3 nucleotides are TGTGCCAGCAGCCGACTGGACACAGGGTTCGCTGAAGCTTTCTTT. V gene TRBV28 combines with J gene TRBJ1-1; perhaps TRBD1 as D (6 bases). Trimming stripped 6 bases from V and 6 bases from J, with 20 bases between. Germline CDR1 MDHEN, CDR2 SYDVKM. The CDR3 is 15 residues long.

V is TRBV5-4 and J is TRBJ1-2; D uncertain. The CDR3 is 15 residues long. V lost 4 bases to trimming and J lost 1 base, with 14 bases between them. Germline V lookup: CDR1 SGHNT, CDR2 YYREEE (reference sequence). This CDR3 reads CASSPVGGLNYGYTF. CDR3 sequence (DNA): TGTGCCAGCAGCCCAGTCGGCGGACTTAACTATGGCTACACCTTC.

The chain uses TRBV10-3 and TRBJ2-2; 11 positions agree with TRBD2. V shed 6 bases and J 5 bases; nucleotides not matched to a gene: 8. The CDR3 extends over 16 amino acids. Germline CDR1 reads ENHRY; CDR2 reads SYGVKD. The CDR3 sequence is CAISEPGLAATGELFF. CDR3 coding DNA: TGTGCCATCAGCGAACCGGGACTAGCGGCGACCGGGGAGCTGTTTTTT.

The V call is TRBV6-1, the J call TRBJ1-5, with D unclear. The germline CDR1 and CDR2 sequences are MNHNS and SASEGT. V dropped 2 bases and J dropped 0 bases, with 8 bases sitting between them. This CDR3 has 15 amino acids. In DNA form, the CDR3 reads TGTGCCAGCAGTGAAATAGCATATAGCAATCAGCCCCAGCATTTT. Its protein product is CASSEIAYSNQPQHF.

This chain joins TRBV13 and TRBJ1-2; 9 nucleotides align to TRBD1. The V segment lost 5 bases and the J segment 8 bases; nucleotides outside the gene matches: 15. Per germline, CDR1 PRHDT and CDR2 FYEKMQ (reference sequence). CDR3 size: 16 residues. The CDR3 protein is CASSRGTGRQFEGYTF. The DNA of the CDR3 is TGTGCCAGCAGCCGTGGGACAGGGCGCCAGTTTGAGGGCTACACCTTC.

The chain couples TRBV9 to TRBJ1-5, with D perhaps TRBD1 (5 bases). The CDR3 has 14 residues. Germline V gene data show CDR1 as SGDLS and CDR2 as YYNGEE. V lost 3 bases, J lost 1 base, and 8 bases lay in between. In nucleotides, the CDR3 is TGTGCCAGCAGCGGGGCAGGGAGCAATCAGCCCCAGCATTTT. It translates to CASSGAGSNQPQHF. The full variable domain, completed using reference TRBV9 and TRBJ1-5, is DSGVTQTPKHLITATGQRVTLRCSPRSGDLSVYWYQQSLDQGLQFLIQYYNGEERAKGNILERFSAQQFPDLHSELNLSSLELGDSALYFCASSGAGSNQPQHFGDGTRLSIL.

Only a few counts were recorded for this clone. The chain employs TRBV10-2 and TRBJ1-4, with TRBD1 matching 9 bases. With V trimmed by 3 bases and J by 8 bases, 13 bases remained unmatched. The CDR3 extends over 17 amino acids. Germline assignment: CDR1 WSHSY and CDR2 SAAADI. Written as DNA, the CDR3 is TGCGCCAGCAGTGACACAGGGGGCGCTTCTGGATGGGAAAAACTGTTTTTT. Protein product: CASSDTGGASGWEKLFF.